Presented here are 28 T cell receptor beta chains from one specimen sequenced in a study of PD-1 blockade in classical Hodgkin lymphoma (dated by TCRdb to 2018 to 2021). Libraries were made using the immunoSEQ multiplex PCR assay. TCRdb retrieved this table from immuneACCESS and kept in-frame rearrangements only. Not all clones are present; in checked studies, unresolved V genes account for under half, and no reason is known for the remainder. The sample records tens of thousands of clones, just over 70% of which are singletons. The top ten clonotypes cover 3.5% to 4.5% of the sample. What the time point label conveys for this sample: cycle 2 day 1 (C2D1) of nivolumab. Every trial patient had relapsed after autologous stem cell transplantation, and cohorts A, B and C differed in prior brentuximab vedotin exposure. The sequencing used peripheral blood mononuclear cells (PBMCs), collected before the second cycle of nivolumab. The receptors come from a human donor with classical Hodgkin lymphoma.

In regard to this clone: One junction end disagrees with the germline gene, perhaps due to a read error. The chain has TRBV27 and TRBJ2-5, with D hard to call. The CDR3 length is 13 residues. CDR1 is MNHEY and CDR2 is SMNVEV in the germline V gene (reference sequence). CDR3 loop: CASSFVPSESQYF. The CDR3 DNA reads as TGTGCCAGCAGTTTCGTCCCCTCTGAGAGCCAGTACTTC.

The genes are TRBV18 and TRBJ1-1, with D possibly being TRBD1 (5 bases). The CDR3 is 15 residues long. Germline-derived CDR1 and CDR2 are KGHSH and LQKENI. Trimming cost V 5 bases and J 3 bases, with 16 bases left between them. CDR3 nucleotides: TGTGCCAGCTCAGGGGTTGAGGGACGGTACACTGAAGCTTTCTTT. It yields the protein CASSGVEGRYTEAFF. The whole variable domain, remainder taken from reference TRBV18 and TRBJ1-1, is NAGVMQNPRHLVRRRGQEARLRCSPMKGHSHVYWYRQLPEEGLKFMVYLQKENIIDESGMPKERFSAEFPKEGPSILRIQQVVRGDSAAYFCASSGVEGRYTEAFFGQGTRLTVV.

In this sample, this clone turned up a few times. V and J are TRBV28 and TRBJ2-7, with D hard to call. Per germline, CDR1 MDHEN and CDR2 SYDVKM. This CDR3 is built from 13 residues. V was pared by 5 bases and J by 2 bases, with 10 bases between. This CDR3 is CASSQTPAYEQYF. In nucleotides, the CDR3 is TGTGCCAGCAGTCAAACACCGGCCTACGAGCAGTACTTC.

This clone was observed a handful of times. This sequence joins TRBV28 and TRBJ1-2; 7 bases align to TRBD1. Per germline, CDR1 MDHEN and CDR2 SYDVKM. The ends lost 6 bases at V and 8 bases at J; junction bases unmatched: 6. This CDR3 has 12 residues. This CDR3 is CASRYRGGGYTF. CDR3 bases: TGTGCCAGCAGGTACAGGGGAGGAGGCTACACCTTC.

The chain recombines TRBV29-1 with TRBJ1-3, with D possibly being TRBD1 (6 bases). The V gene's germline CDR1 is SQVTM and CDR2 ANQGSEA. This CDR3 has 13 amino acids. The V end lost 5 bases, the J end lost 7 bases, and 15 bases lay between the germline ends. CDR3 protein: CSVRGLGGNTIYF. The CDR3 DNA follows: TGCAGCGTTCGGGGGCTAGGTGGGAACACCATATATTTT.

There are a few counts of this clone. This chain links TRBV5-1 with TRBJ2-1; the D gene is possibly TRBD1 (6 bases). Deletions cut 0 bases from V and 4 bases from J, with 8 bases between. Germline V CDR1 and CDR2: SGHRS, YFSETQ. The CDR3 has 14 residues. Here the CDR3 DNA reads TGCGCCAGCAGCTTGGGGGACAATTACAATGAGCAGTTCTTC. Amino acids: CASSLGDNYNEQFF. Based on the CDR3 plus reference TRBV5-1 and TRBJ2-1, the full variable domain is KAGVTQTPRYLIKTRGQQVTLSCSPISGHRSVSWYQQTPGQGLQFLFEYFSETQRNKGNFPGRFSGRQFSNSRSEMNVSTLELGDSALYLCASSLGDNYNEQFFGPGTRLTVL.

This clone was detected once. The chain joins TRBV5-1 to TRBJ1-4; D ambiguous. V was cut by 0 bases and J by 7 bases, with 10 bases left in between. The germline gives CDR1 SGHRS, CDR2 YFSETQ. The CDR3 is made up of 14 amino acids. The DNA of the CDR3 is TGCGCCAGCAGCTTGGAAGGCTCCGGTGAAAAACTGTTTTTT. Residues: CASSLEGSGEKLFF.

This clone was picked up a small number of times. CDR3 amino acids: CASSPKSGGVVDEQYF. Written as DNA, the CDR3 is TGTGCCAGCAGCCCGAAGAGCGGGGGCGTTGTGGACGAGCAGTACTTC. The chain carries TRBV9 and TRBJ2-7, with 8 bases that match TRBD2. Per the germline V gene, CDR1 is SGDLS and CDR2 is YYNGEE. Trimming took 4 bases from V and 5 from J; bases not matched to a gene: 14. This CDR3 has 16 residues.

The V gene is TRBV6-1, the J gene TRBJ2-1; D possibly corresponds to TRBD2 (6 bases). The V end lost 7 bases, the J end lost 10 bases, and 20 bases lay between the germline ends. Germline values: CDR1 MNHNS, CDR2 SASEGT. The CDR3 extends over 14 amino acids. For the CDR3, the DNA is TGTGCCAGCACTTCGAGGGAGGCCACGAGGGAGCAGTTCTTC. It translates to CASTSREATREQFF.

The chain recombines TRBV5-1 with TRBJ1-4; TRBD1 aligns across 7 bases. The CDR3 runs 15 residues. The germline gives CDR1 SGHRS, CDR2 YFSETQ. V was pared by 1 base and J by 8 bases, with 8 bases of the junction left unmatched. The CDR3 nucleotides are TGCGCCAGCAGCTTGACCGGGACAGTAGAGGAAAAACTGTTTTTT. Translating gives CASSLTGTVEEKLFF. Based on the CDR3 plus reference TRBV5-1 and TRBJ1-4, the full variable domain is KAGVTQTPRYLIKTRGQQVTLSCSPISGHRSVSWYQQTPGQGLQFLFEYFSETQRNKGNFPGRFSGRQFSNSRSEMNVSTLELGDSALYLCASSLTGTVEEKLFFGSGTQLSVL.

In its sample, this clone was seen once. The chain has TRBV28 and TRBJ2-7; the D gene could be TRBD1 or TRBD2 (5 bases each). The CDR3 loop spans 14 amino acids. The V gene's germline CDR1 is MDHEN and CDR2 SYDVKM. Trimming removed 5 bases at V and 5 bases at J, with 16 bases between. CDR3 amino acids: CASSPYRSGNEQYF. The DNA for the CDR3 is TGTGCCAGCAGTCCTTACAGGTCCGGGAACGAGCAGTACTTC.

V and J are TRBV5-4 and TRBJ2-5, with a possible D match to TRBD2 (6 bases). From germline, CDR1 is SGHNT and CDR2 YYREEE (reference sequence). The V end lost 3 bases, the J end lost 7 bases, and 16 bases lay between the germline ends. This CDR3 has 14 amino acids. CDR3 in DNA: TGTGCCAGCAGCTCTTCGGGGGACCCGGGGACCCAGTACTTC. It specifies CASSSSGDPGTQYF. The full variable domain, with the rest looked up from reference TRBV5-4 and TRBJ2-5, is ETGVTQSPTHLIKTRGQQVTLRCSSQSGHNTVSWYQQALGQGPQFIFQYYREEENGRGNFPPRFSGLQFPNYSSELNVNALELDDSALYLCASSSSGDPGTQYFGPGTRLLVL.

The chain joins TRBV10-3 to TRBJ2-6, with 7 bases that match TRBD2. V gave up 4 bases and J gave up 3 bases; unmatched junction bases: 9. CDR3 length: 17 residues. Germline lookup yields CDR1 ENHRY and CDR2 SYGVKD. This CDR3 reads CAISAGGSGRGANVLTF. The CDR3 bases are TGTGCCATCAGTGCGGGGGGTTCGGGTCGTGGGGCCAACGTCCTGACTTTC.

The CDR3 coding sequence is TGTGCCAGCAACCCGAGCGGGGGGGGCCGGAATACGCAGTATTTT. Translated: CASNPSGGGRNTQYF. The V call is TRBV2, the J call TRBJ2-3; 10 positions match TRBD2. The CDR3 contains 15 residues. V trimming: 7 bases; J trimming: 7 bases; junction bases outside the gene matches: 11. Germline V lookup: CDR1 SNHLY, CDR2 FYNNEI.

This clone was seen only a few times. The CDR3 DNA is TGTGCCAGCAGCCTCAGGGGAGCGAACTATGGCTACACCTTC. Translating it yields CASSLRGANYGYTF. The rearrangement links TRBV13 to TRBJ1-2; the D gene is possibly TRBD1 (6 bases). CDR3 length: 14 residues. V lost 5 bases and J lost 2, with 12 bases in between. The V gene's germline CDR1 is PRHDT and CDR2 FYEKMQ (reference sequence).

This clone is labeled as medium-sized. This CDR3 is CAWSVQAYTEAFF. The CDR3 coding sequence is TGTGCCTGGAGTGTACAGGCGTACACTGAAGCTTTCTTT. The chain has TRBV30 and TRBJ1-1; a possible D gene is TRBD1 (5 bases). The CDR3 runs 13 residues. V was trimmed by 0 bases and J by 3 bases, leaving 8 bases between them. Germline loops: CDR1 GTSNPN, CDR2 SVGIG (reference sequence).

This clone was observed a single time. The rearrangement joins TRBV5-6 to TRBJ2-3; 7 nucleotides line up with TRBD2. The CDR3 spans 15 residues. Germline V gives CDR1 SGHDT, CDR2 YYEEEE. Unmatched junction bases numbered 4, after V lost 3 bases and J lost 0 bases. CDR3 in amino acids: CASSWGGMSTDTQYF. The CDR3 bases are TGTGCCAGCAGCTGGGGAGGGATGAGCACAGATACGCAGTATTTT.

The V gene is TRBV10-2, the J gene TRBJ1-1, with TRBD1 matching 7 bases. The germline gives CDR1 WSHSY, CDR2 SAAADI. The V segment lost 7 bases and the J segment 1 base; nucleotides outside the gene matches: 6. The CDR3 spans 14 residues. The CDR3 reads CASNLQGTNTEAFF. The CDR3 bases are TGCGCCAGCAATTTACAGGGGACGAACACTGAAGCTTTCTTT.

There are a few counts of this clone. The V and J genes are TRBV28 and TRBJ2-1; D gene unclear. This CDR3 is 12 amino acids long. Germline lookup yields CDR1 MDHEN and CDR2 SYDVKM. The germline V and J ends were trimmed by 2 bases and 11 bases, with 10 bases remaining between them. CDR3 nucleotide sequence: TGTGCCAGCAGTTTAACGGGTCGACAGCAGTTCTTC. It codes for CASSLTGRQQFF.

V is TRBV30 and J is TRBJ2-7, with D unclear. Per germline, CDR1 GTSNPN and CDR2 SVGIG (reference sequence). This CDR3 is built from 12 residues. The V end lost 0 bases, the J end lost 3 bases, and 6 bases lay between the germline ends. CDR3 coding DNA: TGTGCCTGGAGTGTACCTGACTACGAGCAGTACTTC. Residues: CAWSVPDYEQYF.

Only a few counts were recorded for this clone. The chain couples TRBV10-3 to TRBJ2-7, with a weak D call TRBD1 (6 bases). CDR1 and CDR2 (germline): ENHRY, SYGVKD. The V end was cut by 6 bases, the J end by 5 bases, with 17 bases between. There are 14 residues in the CDR3. This CDR3 is CAISRGSSVDEQYF. CDR3 bases: TGTGCCATCAGCAGGGGAAGCTCCGTGGACGAGCAGTACTTC.

This rearrangement joins TRBV7-9 to TRBJ1-1; D is unresolved. The ends were cut back, 4 bases at V and 4 bases at J, with 4 bases in the middle. The CDR3 is 11 residues long. The germline V gene has CDR1 SEHNR and CDR2 FQNEAQ (reference sequence). The CDR3 loop reads CASSSLTEAFF. CDR3 coding DNA: TGTGCCAGCAGCTCGCTCACTGAAGCTTTCTTT.

The chain uses TRBV18 and TRBJ1-3; D gene unclear. The germline gives CDR1 KGHSH, CDR2 LQKENI. Trimming removed 1 base from V and 0 bases from J, with 13 bases in between. This CDR3 has 17 residues. The CDR3 sequence: CASSPRRTTTSGNTIYF. DNA of the CDR3: TGTGCCAGCTCACCACGACGGACCACAACCTCTGGAAACACCATATATTTT. The variable domain in full, completed from reference TRBV18 and TRBJ1-3, reads NAGVMQNPRHLVRRRGQEARLRCSPMKGHSHVYWYRQLPEEGLKFMVYLQKENIIDESGMPKERFSAEFPKEGPSILRIQQVVRGDSAAYFCASSPRRTTTSGNTIYFGEGSWLTVV.

In regard to this clone: At one end, the junction sequence differs from germline, possibly due to a read error. The same CDR3 also results from other DNA sequences found in this sample. This rearrangement joins TRBV27 to TRBJ1-1; 7 bases map to TRBD1. The CDR3 loop spans 16 amino acids. Germline V gives CDR1 MNHEY, CDR2 SMNVEV (reference sequence). The CDR3, as DNA: TGTGCTAGCAGCCAAACGTTGGACAGGTTTGACACTGAAGCTTTCTTT. Protein product: CASSQTLDRFDTEAFF.

The chain has TRBV7-2 and TRBJ1-2, with D tentatively TRBD1 (6 bases). This CDR3 contains 12 residues. Germline values: CDR1 SGHTA, CDR2 FQGNSA. Trimming removed 1 base from V and 9 bases from J, with 9 bases in between. The CDR3 loop is CASSLGGQRYTF. Written as DNA, the CDR3 is TGTGCCAGCAGCTTAGGGGGGCAGCGCTACACCTTC. Together with reference TRBV7-2 and TRBJ1-2, the CDR3 gives the full variable domain: GAGVSQSPSNKVTEKGKDVELRCDPISGHTALYWYRQSLGQGLEFLIYFQGNSAPDKSGLPSDRFSAERTGGSVSTLTIQRTQQEDSAVYLCASSLGGQRYTFGSGTRLTVV.

The chain is built from TRBV4-2 and TRBJ2-6; D is ambiguous. The germline V gene has CDR1 LGHNA and CDR2 YNFKEQ. The germline V and J ends were trimmed by 1 base and 0 bases, with 10 bases remaining between them. This CDR3 is built from 17 residues. The CDR3 DNA is TGTGCCAGCAGCCAAGGCAGATCTAGCTCTGGGGCCAACGTCCTGACTTTC. As protein: CASSQGRSSSGANVLTF.

As DNA, the CDR3 is TGTGCCAGCAGTTCCGGGGGCGGTCGTGAAAAACTGTTTTTT. Protein sequence: CASSSGGGREKLFF. V gene TRBV28 combines with J gene TRBJ1-4, with a tentative D call TRBD1 (6 bases). Trimming removed 4 bases at V and 7 bases at J, with 13 bases between. Germline CDR1 and CDR2: MDHEN and SYDVKM. CDR3 length equals 14 residues.

This clone turned up a few times. V gene TRBV5-1 combines with J gene TRBJ1-1, with D unresolved. Germline lookup yields CDR1 SGHRS and CDR2 YFSETQ. V was shortened by 2 bases and J by 8 bases, with 10 bases between the two germline ends. This CDR3 comprises 12 residues. CDR3 nucleotides: TGCGCCAGCAGCTTTTCCGGGGAGGAAGCTTTCTTT. Residues: CASSFSGEEAFF.